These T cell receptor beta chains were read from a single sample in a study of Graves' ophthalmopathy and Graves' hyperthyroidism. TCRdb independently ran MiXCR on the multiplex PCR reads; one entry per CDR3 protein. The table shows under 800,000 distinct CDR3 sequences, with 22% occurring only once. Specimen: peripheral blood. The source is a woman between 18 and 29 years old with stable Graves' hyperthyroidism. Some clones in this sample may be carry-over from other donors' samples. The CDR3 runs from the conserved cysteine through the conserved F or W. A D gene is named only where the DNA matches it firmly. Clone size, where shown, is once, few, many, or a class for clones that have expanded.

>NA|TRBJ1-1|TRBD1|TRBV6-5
CASSYQDRDTEAFF
TGTGCCAGCAGTTACCAGGACAGGGACACTGAAGCTTTCTTT
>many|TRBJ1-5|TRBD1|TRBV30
CACTRPGQGSNQPQHF
TGTGCCTGCACGAGGCCGGGACAGGGGAGCAATCAGCCCCAGCATTTT
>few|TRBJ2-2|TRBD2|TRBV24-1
CATSDARLAASTGELFF
TGTGCCACCAGTGACGCCCGACTAGCGGCGAGCACCGGGGAGCTGTTTTTT
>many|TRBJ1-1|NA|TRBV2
CASSEERRNTEAFF
TGTGCCAGCAGTGAGGAGAGGAGGAACACTGAAGCTTTCTTT
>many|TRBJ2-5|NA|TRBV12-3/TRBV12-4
CASSLFLDPETQYF
TGTGCCAGCAGTTTGTTCTTGGACCCAGAGACCCAGTACTTC
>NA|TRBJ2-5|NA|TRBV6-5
CASSYSAGLQETQYF
TGTGCCAGCAGTTACTCGGCGGGACTTCAAGAGACCCAGTACTTC
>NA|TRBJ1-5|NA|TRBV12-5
CASGLGGPQPNQPQHF
TGTGCTAGTGGTTTGGGGGGGCCTCAACCCAATCAGCCCCAGCATTTT
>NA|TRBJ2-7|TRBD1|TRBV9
CASSEGTGGHSYEQYF
TGTGCCAGCAGCGAGGGGACAGGGGGTCACTCCTACGAGCAGTACTTC
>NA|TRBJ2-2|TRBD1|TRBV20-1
CSASDRQGVGELFF
TGCAGTGCTAGCGACAGGCAGGGGGTCGGGGAGCTGTTTTTT
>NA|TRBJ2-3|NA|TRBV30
CAWSVGSTDTQYF
TGTGCCTGGAGTGTAGGGTCCACAGATACGCAGTATTTT
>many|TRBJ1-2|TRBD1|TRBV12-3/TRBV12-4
CASSPDRGVVPFGYTF
TGTGCCAGCAGTCCCGACAGGGGTGTTGTCCCTTTTGGCTACACCTTC
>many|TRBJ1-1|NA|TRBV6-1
CASNPPGPKSTEAFF
TGTGCCAGCAACCCCCCGGGGCCTAAGAGCACTGAAGCTTTCTTT
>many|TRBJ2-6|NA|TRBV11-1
CASSQRTASGANVLTF
TGTGCCAGCAGCCAAAGGACTGCGTCTGGGGCCAACGTCCTGACTTTC
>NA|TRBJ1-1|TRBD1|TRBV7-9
CASSLQGRGITEAFF
TGTGCCAGCAGCTTACAGGGCAGGGGGATAACTGAAGCTTTCTTT
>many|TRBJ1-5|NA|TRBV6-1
CASSLLSGDQPQHF
TGTGCCAGCAGCCTCCTTTCGGGGGATCAGCCCCAGCATTTT
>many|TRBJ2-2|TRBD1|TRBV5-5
CASSLDRGPSTGELFF
TGTGCCAGCAGCTTGGACAGGGGCCCGAGCACCGGGGAGCTGTTTTTT
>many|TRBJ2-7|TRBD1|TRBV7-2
CASSLSGQGRTYEQYF
TGTGCCAGCAGCTTATCGGGACAGGGGCGGACCTACGAGCAGTACTTC
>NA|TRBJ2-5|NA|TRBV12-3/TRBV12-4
CASSSRGREETQYF
TGTGCCAGCAGTTCCAGGGGGCGGGAGGAGACCCAGTACTTC
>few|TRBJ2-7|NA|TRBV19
CASTTWRDTDYEQYF
TGTGCCAGTACCACATGGCGGGACACCGACTACGAGCAGTACTTC
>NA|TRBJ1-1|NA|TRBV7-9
CASNKLNTEAFF
TGTGCCAGCAACAAGTTGAACACTGAAGCTTTCTTT
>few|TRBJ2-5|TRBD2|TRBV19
CASSSSGGLLETQYF
TGTGCCAGTAGTTCTAGCGGGGGCCTCCTTGAGACCCAGTACTTC
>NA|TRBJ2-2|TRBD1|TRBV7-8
CASSLGRGTGELFF
TGTGCCAGCAGCTTAGGCAGGGGGACCGGGGAGCTGTTTTTT
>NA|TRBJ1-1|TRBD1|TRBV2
CASIGDRAMNTEAFF
TGTGCCAGCATTGGCGACAGGGCAATGAACACTGAAGCTTTCTTT
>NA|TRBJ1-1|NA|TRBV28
CASSLTAGTNTEAFF
TGTGCCAGCAGTTTAACGGCAGGGACGAACACTGAAGCTTTCTTT
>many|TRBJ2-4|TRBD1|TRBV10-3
CAISRQGGDIQYF
TGTGCCATCAGTCGACAGGGTGGAGACATTCAGTACTTC
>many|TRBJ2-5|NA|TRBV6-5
CASSSDDVNRAETQYF
TGTGCCAGCAGTTCGGACGACGTAAACAGGGCGGAGACCCAGTACTTC
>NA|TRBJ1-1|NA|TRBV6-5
CASSYLLGAMNTEAFF
TGTGCCAGCAGTTACCTACTGGGGGCTATGAACACTGAAGCTTTCTTT
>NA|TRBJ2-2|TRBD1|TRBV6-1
CASSSTGGTGELLF
TGTGCCAGCAGCTCCACAGGGGGCACCGGGGAGCTGCTTTTT
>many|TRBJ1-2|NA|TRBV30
CAWDGNYGYTF
TGTGCCTGGGACGGGAACTATGGCTACACCTTC
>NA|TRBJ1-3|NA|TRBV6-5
CASSSYRTLGNTIYF
TGTGCCAGCAGTTCCTACCGGACACTTGGAAACACCATATATTTT
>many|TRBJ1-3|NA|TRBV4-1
CASSQDTTSGNTIYF
TGCGCCAGCAGCCAAGATACTACATCCGGAAACACCATATATTTT
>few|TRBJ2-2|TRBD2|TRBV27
CASSSTLGTSGGLNTGELFF
TGTGCCAGCAGTTCCACCCTTGGGACTAGCGGGGGCCTGAACACCGGGGAGCTGTTTTTT
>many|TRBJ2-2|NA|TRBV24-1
CATSEDSTTFTGELFF
TGTGCCACCAGTGAGGACAGCACTACTTTCACCGGGGAGCTGTTTTTT
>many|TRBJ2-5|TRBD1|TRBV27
CASSPPGGLEETQYF
TGTGCCAGCAGTCCACCAGGGGGCCTGGAAGAGACCCAGTACTTC
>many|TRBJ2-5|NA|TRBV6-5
CASSYSGVTQETQYF
TGTGCCAGCAGTTACTCGGGCGTTACTCAAGAGACCCAGTACTTC
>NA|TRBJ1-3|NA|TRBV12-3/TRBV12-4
CASSLRAGSGNTIYF
TGTGCCAGCAGTTTAAGGGCGGGCTCTGGAAACACCATATATTTT
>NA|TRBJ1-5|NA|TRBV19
CASLGSGPPHF
TGTGCCAGTCTGGGGTCCGGTCCTCCGCATTTT
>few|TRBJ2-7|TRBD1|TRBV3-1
CASSQSDRAEQYF
TGTGCCAGCAGCCAATCGGACAGGGCCGAGCAGTACTTC
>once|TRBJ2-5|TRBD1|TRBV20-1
CSAAGTGGIETQYF
TGCAGTGCGGCCGGGACAGGGGGCATAGAGACCCAGTACTTC
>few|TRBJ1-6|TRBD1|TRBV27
CASSSRDSYNSPLHF
TGTGCCAGCAGTTCGAGGGACAGTTATAATTCACCCCTCCACTTT
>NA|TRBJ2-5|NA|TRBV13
CASSFPGGQETQYF
TGTGCCAGCAGCTTTCCGGGCGGCCAAGAGACCCAGTACTTC
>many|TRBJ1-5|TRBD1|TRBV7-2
CASSARDSSNQPQHF
TGTGCCAGCAGCGCCCGGGACAGTAGCAATCAGCCCCAGCATTTT
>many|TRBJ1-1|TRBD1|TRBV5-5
CASSLAGTAQNSEAFF
TGTGCCAGCAGCTTGGCCGGGACAGCTCAGAACAGTGAAGCTTTCTTT
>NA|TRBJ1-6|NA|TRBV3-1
CASSPRSGENSPLHF
TGTGCCAGCAGCCCGCGTTCCGGGGAGAATTCACCCCTCCACTTT
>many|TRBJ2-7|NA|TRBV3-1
CASSQVDTSRQYF
TGTGCCAGCAGCCAAGTTGACACTTCCCGGCAGTACTTC
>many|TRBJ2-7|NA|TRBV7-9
CASSPPQGHEQYF
TGTGCCAGCAGTCCCCCACAGGGCCACGAGCAGTACTTC
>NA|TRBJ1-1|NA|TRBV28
CASPVGTSEAFF
TGTGCCAGCCCAGTTGGGACGTCTGAAGCTTTCTTT
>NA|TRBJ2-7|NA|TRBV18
CASSAAPAPYEQYF
TGTGCCAGCTCGGCCGCCCCGGCTCCCTACGAGCAGTACTTC
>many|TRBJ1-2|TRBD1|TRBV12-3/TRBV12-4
CASSGQGWGYTF
TGTGCCAGCAGTGGACAGGGCTGGGGCTACACCTTC
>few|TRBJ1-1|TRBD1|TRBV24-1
CATGDSLNTEAFF
TGTGCCACCGGGGACAGCCTGAACACTGAAGCTTTCTTT
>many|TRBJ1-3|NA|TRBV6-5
CASSYGRSGNTIYF
TGTGCCAGCAGTTACGGGAGATCTGGAAACACCATATATTTT
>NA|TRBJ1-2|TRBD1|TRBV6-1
CGTGSPYTF
TGTGGGACAGGCAGCCCCTACACCTTC
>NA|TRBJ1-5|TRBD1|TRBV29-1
CSVEVGTGGNQPQHF
TGCAGCGTTGAAGTCGGGACAGGGGGAAATCAGCCCCAGCATTTT
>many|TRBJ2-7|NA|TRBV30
CAWSAPQFRDEQYF
TGTGCCTGGAGTGCCCCGCAGTTCAGGGACGAGCAGTACTTC